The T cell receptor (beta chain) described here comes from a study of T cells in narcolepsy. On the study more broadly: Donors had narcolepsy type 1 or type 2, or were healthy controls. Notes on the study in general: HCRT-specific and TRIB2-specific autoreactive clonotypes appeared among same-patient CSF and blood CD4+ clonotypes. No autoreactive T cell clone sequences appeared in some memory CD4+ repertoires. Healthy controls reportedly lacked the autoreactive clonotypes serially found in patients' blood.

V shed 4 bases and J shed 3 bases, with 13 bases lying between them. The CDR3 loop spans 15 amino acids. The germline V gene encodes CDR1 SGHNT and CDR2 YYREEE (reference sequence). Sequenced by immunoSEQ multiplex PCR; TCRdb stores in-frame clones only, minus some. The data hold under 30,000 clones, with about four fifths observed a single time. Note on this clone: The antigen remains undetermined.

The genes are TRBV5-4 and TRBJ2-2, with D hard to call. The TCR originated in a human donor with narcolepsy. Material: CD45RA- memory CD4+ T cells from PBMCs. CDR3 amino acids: CASSDETDYTGELFF. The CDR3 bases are TGTGCCAGCAGCGACGAAACAGATTACACCGGGGAGCTGTTTTTT.